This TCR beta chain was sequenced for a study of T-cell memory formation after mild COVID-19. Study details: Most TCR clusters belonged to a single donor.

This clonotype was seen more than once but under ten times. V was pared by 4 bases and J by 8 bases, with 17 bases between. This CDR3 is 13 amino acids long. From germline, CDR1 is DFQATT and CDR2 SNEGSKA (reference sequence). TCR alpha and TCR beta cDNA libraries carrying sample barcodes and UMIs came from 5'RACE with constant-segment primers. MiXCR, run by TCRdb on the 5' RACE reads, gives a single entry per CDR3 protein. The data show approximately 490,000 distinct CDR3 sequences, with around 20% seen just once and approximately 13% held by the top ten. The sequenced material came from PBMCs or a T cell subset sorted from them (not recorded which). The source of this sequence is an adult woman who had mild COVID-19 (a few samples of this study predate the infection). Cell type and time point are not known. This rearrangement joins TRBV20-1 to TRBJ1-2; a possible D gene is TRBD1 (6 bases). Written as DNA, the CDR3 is TGCAGTGCTACCGAGCGGGGGGCGAGGGGCTACACCTTC. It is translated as CSATERGARGYTF.